This T cell receptor beta chain originates from a study of T-cell reconstitution after alpha-beta-depleted transplantation in children. Study-level results: Several hundred graft clones that had expanded were reportedly the source of alpha-beta T cells about two months after transplant. The study traced high day-60 TCRbeta diversity in some patients to surviving recipient T cells and thymic progenitors. After one year, T-cell counts and TCRbeta diversity mostly came from new T cells.

In regard to this clonotype: No antigen is known for it.

The TCRbeta library was prepared with unique molecular identifiers. TCRdb reprocessed the PCR reads with MiXCR, giving one entry per CDR3 protein. This sample has 300,000 to 400,000 distinct CDR3 sequences, with about a sixth found just once. V was clipped by 7 bases and J by 2 bases, with 12 bases between them. The CDR3 length is 14 residues. This clonotype was obtained from a male patient between 2 and 10 years old who had a stem cell transplant for acute lymphoblastic leukemia, so the T cells may come from the graft donor. The chain carries TRBV12-3 or TRBV12-4 and TRBJ2-1; D might be TRBD2 (5 bases). The sequenced sample was PBMCs, mostly from graft donor cells, obtained 360 days after TCRalphabeta/CD19-depleted stem cell transplant. The CDR3 loop is CASNPSGTYNEQFF. The DNA for the CDR3 is TGTGCCAGCAATCCGAGCGGAACCTACAATGAGCAGTTCTTC.